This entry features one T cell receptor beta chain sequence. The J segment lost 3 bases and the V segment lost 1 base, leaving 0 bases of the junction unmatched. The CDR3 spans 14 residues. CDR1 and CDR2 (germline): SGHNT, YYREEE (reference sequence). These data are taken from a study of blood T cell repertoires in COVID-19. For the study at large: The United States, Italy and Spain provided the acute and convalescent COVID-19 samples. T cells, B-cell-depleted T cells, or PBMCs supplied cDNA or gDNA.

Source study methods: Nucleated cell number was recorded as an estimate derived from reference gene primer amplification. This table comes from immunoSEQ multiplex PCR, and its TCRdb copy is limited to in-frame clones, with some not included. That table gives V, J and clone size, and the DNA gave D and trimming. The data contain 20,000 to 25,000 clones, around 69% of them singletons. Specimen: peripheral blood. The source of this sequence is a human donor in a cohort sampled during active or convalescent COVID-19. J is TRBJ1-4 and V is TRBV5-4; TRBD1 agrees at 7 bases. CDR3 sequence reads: CASSLQGANEKLFF. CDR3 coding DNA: TGTGCCAGCAGCTTGCAGGGGGCTAATGAAAAACTGTTTTTT. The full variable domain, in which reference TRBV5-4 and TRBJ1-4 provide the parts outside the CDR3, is ETGVTQSPTHLIKTRGQQVTLRCSSQSGHNTVSWYQQALGQGPQFIFQYYREEENGRGNFPPRFSGLQFPNYSSELNVNALELDDSALYLCASSLQGANEKLFFGSGTQLSVL.